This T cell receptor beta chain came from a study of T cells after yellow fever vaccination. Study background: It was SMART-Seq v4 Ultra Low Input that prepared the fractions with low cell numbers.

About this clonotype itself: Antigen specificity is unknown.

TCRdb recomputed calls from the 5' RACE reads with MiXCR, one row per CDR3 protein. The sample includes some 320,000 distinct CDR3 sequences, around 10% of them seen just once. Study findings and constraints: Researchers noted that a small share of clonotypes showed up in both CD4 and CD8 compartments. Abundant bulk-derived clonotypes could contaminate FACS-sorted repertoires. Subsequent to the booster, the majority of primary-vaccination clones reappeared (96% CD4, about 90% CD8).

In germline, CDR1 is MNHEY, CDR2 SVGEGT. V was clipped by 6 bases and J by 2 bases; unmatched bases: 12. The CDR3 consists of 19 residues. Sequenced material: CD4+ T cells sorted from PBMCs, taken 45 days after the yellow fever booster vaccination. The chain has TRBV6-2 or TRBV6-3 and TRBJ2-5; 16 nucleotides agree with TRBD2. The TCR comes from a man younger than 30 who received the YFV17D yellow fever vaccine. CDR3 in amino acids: CASSPGLAGGLLLQETQYF. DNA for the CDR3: TGTGCCAGCAGCCCGGGACTAGCGGGGGGGCTCTTATTACAAGAGACCCAGTACTTC.